These T cell receptor beta chains were read from a single sample in a study of control samples from healthy donors and cancer patients. Produced via immunoSEQ multiplex PCR; TCRdb's table is partial and in-frame only. The sample contains over 100,000 clones, about 90% of which appear only once. Specimen: blood. These receptors were obtained from a woman in her forties or fifties in good health. Both conserved end residues are part of each CDR3. A D gene is named only where the DNA matches it firmly. Clone size is shown for a subset of rows, as once, few, many or a class of expanded clone.

d_gene	v_gene	j_gene	abundance	CDR3nt	CDR3aa
TRBD2	TRBV4-1	TRBJ2-7	NA	TGCGCCAGCAGCAAACCGGGACTAGCGGGAGACGAGCAGTACTTC	CASSKPGLAGDEQYF
TRBD1	TRBV6-5	TRBJ1-4	NA	TGTGCCAGCAGTAGGACAGGAGAAGTTGAAAAACTGTTTTTT	CASSRTGEVEKLFF
NA	TRBV7-8	TRBJ1-2	once	TGTGCCAGCACCGTCGGTGGTGGGAGGGGCTACACCTTC	CASTVGGGRGYTF
NA	TRBV19	TRBJ2-7	NA	TGTGCCAGTAGTTCCTATAAGGGGGTAGCCGAGCAGTACTTC	CASSSYKGVAEQYF
NA	TRBV9	TRBJ1-1	NA	TGTGCCAGCAGCGTAGAGGCCAGGAACACTGAAGCTTTCTTT	CASSVEARNTEAFF
NA	TRBV7-4	TRBJ2-3	NA	TGTGCCAGCAGCGCTGGAGTTGGTGGGGGTGCCGGAGATACGCAGTATTTT	CASSAGVGGGAGDTQYF
TRBD1	TRBV7-8	TRBJ2-7	NA	TGTGCCAGCAGCCACGGACAGGGGTTAACCTACGAGCAGTACTTC	CASSHGQGLTYEQYF
NA	TRBV15	TRBJ1-3	NA	TGTGCCACCAAGACACAGGGTTCTGGAAACACCATATATTTT	CATKTQGSGNTIYF
NA	TRBV3-1/TRBV3-2	TRBJ1-1	NA	TGTGCCAGCAGCCGGGGACATTCAGGGAGCACTGAAGCTTTCTTT	CASSRGHSGSTEAFF
NA	TRBV30	TRBJ1-1	NA	TGTGCCTGGAGTGACAACTCCAACACTGAAGCTTTCTTT	CAWSDNSNTEAFF
TRBD2	TRBV5-4	TRBJ2-1	NA	TGTGCCAGCAGGTTAGCGGGGGGGTCTGAGCAGTTCTTC	CASRLAGGSEQFF
TRBD1	TRBV30	TRBJ1-1	once	TGTGCCTGCACAGGGGCTAGGATGAACACTGAAGCTTTCTTT	CACTGARMNTEAFF
TRBD1	TRBV6-6	TRBJ2-1	NA	TGTGCCAGCAGTCGAAATCCGGGACAGGTGTCCTACAATGAGCAGTTCTTC	CASSRNPGQVSYNEQFF
NA	TRBV16	TRBJ1-5	NA	TGTGCCAGCAGCCAATTCCCGACAGAGTATAGCAATCAGCCCCAGCATTTT	CASSQFPTEYSNQPQHF
TRBD2	TRBV7-9	TRBJ2-2	NA	TGTGCCAGCAGCTTAGTAGCGGGAGGGCCCACCGGGGAGCTGTTTTTT	CASSLVAGGPTGELFF
TRBD1	TRBV5-1	TRBJ2-1	NA	TGCGCCAGTAGGAGGCAGGGGGCCTCCGGTGAGCAGTTCTTC	CASRRQGASGEQFF
NA	TRBV7-9	TRBJ1-5	NA	TGTGCCAGCAGCTTAAATGAACACTCGGGCAATCAACCCCAGCATTTT	CASSLNEHSGNQPQHF
NA	TRBV2	TRBJ1-4	NA	TGTGCCAGCACAAAACAGGGCGTTAATGAAAAACTGTTTTTT	CASTKQGVNEKLFF
NA	TRBV12-3/TRBV12-4	TRBJ2-7	NA	TGTGCCAGCAGTACAGGGTCTCACGAGCAGTACTTC	CASSTGSHEQYF
NA	TRBV2	TRBJ1-5	NA	TGTGCCAGCAGAAAGGGACCGGCGGTCAGGGGAGGACAGCCCCAGCATTTT	CASRKGPAVRGGQPQHF
NA	TRBV3-1/TRBV3-2	TRBJ1-2	NA	TGTGCCAGCAGCCAAATCCAGGGATCTGGCTACACCTTC	CASSQIQGSGYTF
NA	TRBV7-8	TRBJ1-5	NA	TGTGCCAGCAGCTTAGACGGGGGTAAACAGCCCCAGCATTTT	CASSLDGGKQPQHF
NA	TRBV3-1/TRBV3-2	TRBJ1-2	NA	TGTGCCAGCAGCCAAGGAGGGGGCTATGGCTACACCTTC	CASSQGGGYGYTF
TRBD1	TRBV6-5	TRBJ2-5	NA	TGTGCCAGCAGCAGGACAGGGGCAGAGACCCAGTACTTC	CASSRTGAETQYF
NA	TRBV12-3/TRBV12-4	TRBJ1-2	NA	TGTGCCAGCAGTTTGGAACTAGGGACTGGCTACACCTTC	CASSLELGTGYTF
NA	TRBV28	TRBJ1-1	NA	TGTGCCATCCGTAAGGGGGGTAGCCGGGCTTTCTTT	CAIRKGGSRAFF
NA	TRBV4-1	TRBJ1-5	NA	TGCGCCAGCAGCTTAGACATTAATCAGCCCCAGCATTTT	CASSLDINQPQHF
NA	TRBV28	TRBJ2-7	NA	TGTGCCAGCAGTCCCGCGGGGACGACACCCTCCTACGAGCAGTACTTC	CASSPAGTTPSYEQYF
NA	TRBV6-1	TRBJ1-5	NA	TGTGCCAGCAGTGAAGCGCTTATAAGGGTTAGCAATCAGCCCCAGCATTTT	CASSEALIRVSNQPQHF
NA	TRBV6-5	TRBJ2-5	NA	TGTGCCAGCACCTCAGGGGAGTACCAAGAGACCCAGTACTTC	CASTSGEYQETQYF
NA	TRBV19	TRBJ1-5	once	TGTGCCAGTAGTATAGTGGGGTTCAATCAGCCCCAGCATTTT	CASSIVGFNQPQHF
NA	TRBV18	TRBJ1-1	NA	TGTGCCAGCTCACCACCATCAGGGAGGGGCACTGAAGCTTTCTTT	CASSPPSGRGTEAFF
TRBD2	TRBV19	TRBJ2-2	NA	TGTGCCAGTAACGACCTAGCGGGAGCTTTGGGGGAGCTGTTTTTT	CASNDLAGALGELFF
NA	TRBV11-2	TRBJ1-6	NA	TGTGCCAGCAGCCCCGGTGGGAATAATTCACCCCTCCACTTT	CASSPGGNNSPLHF
NA	TRBV27	TRBJ2-1	NA	TGTGCCAGCAGTTTACCTGGGTCCCACAATGAGCAGTTCTTC	CASSLPGSHNEQFF
NA	TRBV6-1	TRBJ1-1	NA	TGTGCCAGCAGTGATAAAGGGAACACTGAAGCTTTCTTT	CASSDKGNTEAFF
NA	TRBV25-1	TRBJ1-5	NA	TGTGCCAGCAGTGAATCAGTATATAGCAATCAGCCCCAGCATTTT	CASSESVYSNQPQHF
TRBD2	TRBV5-1	TRBJ2-1	NA	TGCGCCAGCAGCTTGGCCGGTAGGTTAGCGGGGGACAATGAGCAGTTCTTC	CASSLAGRLAGDNEQFF
NA	TRBV7-6	TRBJ1-4	NA	TGTGCCAGCAGCTTAGGAGCTACAACTAATGAAAAACTGTTTTTT	CASSLGATTNEKLFF
NA	TRBV27	TRBJ2-3	few	TGTGCCAGCTCTTCGTGGGAGAGGACAGATACGCAGTATTTT	CASSSWERTDTQYF
TRBD1	TRBV30	TRBJ2-7	NA	TGTGCCTGGAGGGGGACAGGATTCTACGAGCAGTACTTC	CAWRGTGFYEQYF
NA	TRBV4-1	TRBJ1-6	NA	TGCGCCAGCAGCCAAGATTCCGGGAGCTCCTATAATTCACCCCTCCACTTT	CASSQDSGSSYNSPLHF
NA	TRBV6-6	TRBJ2-7	NA	TGTGCCAGCAGTTACTCCCAACTGGGGGTCTCCTACGAGCAGTACTTC	CASSYSQLGVSYEQYF
TRBD2	TRBV10-1	TRBJ2-1	NA	TGCGCCAGCAGTGAGCGGGGGGCCTACAATGAGCAGTTCTTC	CASSERGAYNEQFF
TRBD2	TRBV7-9	TRBJ2-5	NA	TGTGCCAGCAGCTTAGAGGCACTAGCGGGATCAAAGGCCCAGTACTTC	CASSLEALAGSKAQYF
TRBD1	TRBV28	TRBJ2-3	NA	TGTGCCAGCAGTATCCTAGGACAGGGGCTAACCACAGATACGCAGTATTTT	CASSILGQGLTTDTQYF
NA	TRBV12-3/TRBV12-4	TRBJ2-7	NA	TGTGCCAGCAGTTTAGGGCAGACCTACGAGCAGTACTTC	CASSLGQTYEQYF
TRBD1	TRBV10-3	TRBJ1-5	once	TGTGCCATCGGAGGGACAGAGAATCAGCCCCAGCATTTT	CAIGGTENQPQHF
NA	TRBV2	TRBJ2-5	NA	TGTGCCAGCAGTTGGGGGAAGGAGACCCAGTACTTC	CASSWGKETQYF
TRBD2	TRBV2	TRBJ2-1	NA	TGTGCCAGCAGCCCTGGGCCGTCTAGCGGGAGATCGGTCGGTTCGGACAATGAGCAGTTCTTC	CASSPGPSSGRSVGSDNEQFF
NA	TRBV6-1	TRBJ2-1	NA	TGTGCCAGCAGTGACACTTGGCGGGAGCAGTTCTTC	CASSDTWREQFF
NA	TRBV28	TRBJ1-5	once	TGTGCCAGCACCGAATCCGGGACGGGGTATAGCAATCAGCCCCAGCATTTT	CASTESGTGYSNQPQHF
TRBD1	TRBV2	TRBJ1-6	NA	TGTGCCAGCAGTGAAGGGACAGGGGTATATAATTCACCCCTCCACTTT	CASSEGTGVYNSPLHF